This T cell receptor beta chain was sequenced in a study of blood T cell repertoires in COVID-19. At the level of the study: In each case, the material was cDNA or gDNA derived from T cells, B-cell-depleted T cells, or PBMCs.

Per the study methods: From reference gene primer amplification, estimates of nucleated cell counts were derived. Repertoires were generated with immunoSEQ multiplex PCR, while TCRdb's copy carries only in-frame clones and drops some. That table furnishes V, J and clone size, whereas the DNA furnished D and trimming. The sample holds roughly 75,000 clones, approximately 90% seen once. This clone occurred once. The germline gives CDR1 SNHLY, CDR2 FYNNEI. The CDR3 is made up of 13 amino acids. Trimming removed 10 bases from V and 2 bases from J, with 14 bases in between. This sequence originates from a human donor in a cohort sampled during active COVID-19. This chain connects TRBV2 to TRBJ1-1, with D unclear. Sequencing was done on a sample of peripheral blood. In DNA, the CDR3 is TGTGCCACCCAATGGGCCCTAAACACTGAAGCTTTCTTT. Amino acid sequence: CATQWALNTEAFF.